The text below deals with one TCR beta chain. What it recognizes is unknown. The record originates from a study of shared clonotypes between healthy human individuals. The study's findings and limits: A generally larger estimated richness was seen in naive subsets than in memory subsets.

CD45RO-negative, CCR7-positively selected cells formed the naive CD8 fraction, excluding terminally differentiated effector memory CD45RA+ cells. Losses at the gene ends were 3 bases for V and 6 bases for J; bases not matched to a gene: 2. There are 14 residues in the CDR3. Germline V lookup: CDR1 SEHNR, CDR2 FQNEAQ (reference sequence). Measured with immunoSEQ multiplex PCR; TCRdb has only the in-frame clones, and not every one. This table has millions of clones, around 96% appearing once. The chain is built from TRBV7-9 and TRBJ2-7, with TRBD2 identical over 13 bases. Sequenced input: naive CD8+ T cells sorted from blood. The sequence derives from a man aged 18 to 29 in good health. The CDR3 nucleotides read TGTGCCAGCAGCTTCGGACTAGCGGGAGCCGAGCAGTACTTC. Protein product: CASSFGLAGAEQYF.